Listed here are 24 T cell receptor beta chains from one sample, sequenced in a study of blood T cell repertoires in COVID-19. Assay used: immunoSEQ multiplex PCR; TCRdb lists only in-frame clones, some missing. Of some 200,000 clones listed, 80% to 90% are singletons. The sequencing sample was made of peripheral blood. The receptors originated from an elderly woman with COVID-19, enrolled during active disease.

The J gene is TRBJ1-2, the V gene TRBV4-2, with 9 bases fitting TRBD1. The CDR3 consists of 16 residues. V lost 2 bases to trimming and J lost 6 bases; unmatched junction nucleotides: 10. Per the germline V gene, CDR1 is LGHNA and CDR2 is YNFKEQ. CDR3 amino acids: CASSQSTWDRVDGYTF. CDR3 nucleotide sequence: TGTGCCAGCAGCCAATCTACCTGGGACAGGGTAGATGGCTACACCTTC.

V is TRBV9 and J is TRBJ1-5; the match to TRBD1 covers 7 bases. Per the germline V gene, CDR1 is SGDLS and CDR2 is YYNGEE. There are 14 residues in the CDR3. V gave up 4 bases and J gave up 2 bases; unmatched junction bases: 3. CDR3 sequence (DNA): TGTGCCAGCAGCCGCGGACAGGGCAATCAGCCCCAGCATTTT. It codes for CASSRGQGNQPQHF.

This chain links TRBV29-1 with TRBJ2-1; D possibly corresponds to TRBD2 (5 bases). Germline V gene lookup returns CDR1 SQVTM and CDR2 ANQGSEA. Trimming removed 4 bases at V and 9 bases at J, with 16 bases between. This CDR3 region has 13 residues. The CDR3 loop is CSVGVARVGEQFF. As DNA, the CDR3 is TGCAGCGTTGGGGTCGCGAGGGTTGGTGAGCAGTTCTTC.

The chain is built from TRBV6-2 or TRBV6-3 and TRBJ1-1, with D possibly being TRBD1 (5 bases). CDR3 size: 14 residues. V was cut by 5 bases and J by 0 bases, with 10 bases left in between. Per the germline V gene, CDR1 is MNHEY and CDR2 is SVGEGT. The CDR3 spells CASSRTGVNTEAFF. In DNA, the CDR3 is TGTGCCAGCAGTAGAACAGGAGTGAACACTGAAGCTTTCTTT.

The genes are TRBV11-1 and TRBJ1-1, with D possibly TRBD1 on 6 matching bases. Trimming left V 1 base short and J 1 base short, with 7 bases between. This CDR3 has 14 residues. Germline lookup yields CDR1 SGHAT and CDR2 FQDESV (reference sequence). CDR3 amino acids: CASSLDRANTEAFF. CDR3 nucleotides: TGTGCCAGCAGCTTAGACAGGGCGAACACTGAAGCTTTCTTT.

To note about this clone: Other DNA sequences within the sample encode an identical CDR3. The V gene is TRBV11-2, the J gene TRBJ1-2, with unresolved D. Germline lookup yields CDR1 SGHAT and CDR2 FQNNGV. Trimming stripped 5 bases from V and 5 bases from J, with 9 bases between. CDR3 size: 12 residues. CDR3 sequence reads: CASSPLDYGYTF. CDR3 coding DNA: TGTGCCAGCAGCCCGTTAGATTATGGCTACACCTTC.

The chain carries TRBV7-9 and TRBJ1-2; 12 bases match TRBD1. The CDR3 is made up of 16 amino acids. The V gene end was trimmed by 0 bases and the J gene end by 5 bases; junction bases not matched to a gene: 4. The germline V gene encodes CDR1 SEHNR and CDR2 FQNEAQ (reference sequence). Here the CDR3 reads CASSLAPGQGAYGYTF. Written as DNA, the CDR3 is TGTGCCAGCAGCTTAGCTCCGGGACAGGGGGCGTATGGCTACACCTTC.

This clone was observed at least ten times. This chain links TRBV28 with TRBJ2-1; the match to TRBD1 covers 10 bases. This CDR3 region has 15 residues. V trimming: 3 bases; J trimming: 3 bases; junction bases outside the gene matches: 2. Germline V lookup: CDR1 MDHEN, CDR2 SYDVKM. The CDR3 nucleotides are TGTGCCAGCAGTTTCTGGGACAGGGGCTACAATGAGCAGTTCTTC. The encoded protein is CASSFWDRGYNEQFF.

This clone was detected a few times. The V call is TRBV4-1, the J call TRBJ2-1, with 8 bases that match TRBD2. The CDR3 length is 16 residues. The V segment lost 2 bases and the J segment 9 bases; nucleotides outside the gene matches: 12. Germline-derived CDR1 and CDR2 are MGHRA and YSYEKL. The CDR3 bases are TGCGCCAGCAGCCAAAGTTCCGGGAGGGCCCAAGGTGAGCAGTTCTTC. It is translated as CASSQSSGRAQGEQFF.

This sequence joins TRBV28 and TRBJ2-7, with TRBD2 matching 13 bases. This CDR3 has 17 residues. The trim removed 8 bases at V and 4 bases at J, leaving 14 bases unmatched. Per the germline V gene, CDR1 is MDHEN and CDR2 is SYDVKM. The CDR3 sequence: CASARTSGSNFVYEQYF. The CDR3 DNA reads TGTGCCAGCGCCCGGACTAGCGGGAGTAATTTCGTTTACGAGCAGTACTTC.

This chain links TRBV6-5 with TRBJ1-1, with TRBD1 identical over 8 bases. The V gene end was trimmed by 4 bases and the J gene end by 5 bases; junction bases not matched to a gene: 6. Germline assignment: CDR1 MNHEY and CDR2 SVGAGI. This CDR3 has 14 residues. The CDR3: CASSFDRGQTEAFF. The CDR3 DNA follows: TGTGCCAGCAGTTTTGACAGGGGCCAGACTGAAGCTTTCTTT.

The chain recombines TRBV9 with TRBJ1-1, with D possibly being TRBD1 (6 bases). CDR3 size: 14 residues. The germline V and J ends were trimmed by 1 base and 2 bases, with 9 bases remaining between them. CDR1 SGDLS and CDR2 YYNGEE come from the germline V gene. Here the CDR3 reads CASSVFRGNTEAFF. The CDR3 region has the DNA TGTGCCAGCAGCGTATTCAGGGGCAACACTGAAGCTTTCTTT.

The chain combines TRBV18 with TRBJ2-7, with a possible D match to TRBD1 (6 bases). The CDR3 is 15 amino acids. V lost 6 bases to trimming and J lost 6 bases, with 21 bases between them. Germline V CDR1 and CDR2: KGHSH, LQKENI. The CDR3 reads CASSPVTIQGPEQYF. The CDR3 nucleotides read TGTGCCAGCTCCCCCGTTACGATACAGGGTCCCGAGCAGTACTTC. Combining the CDR3 with reference TRBV18 and TRBJ2-7 gives the whole variable domain NAGVMQNPRHLVRRRGQEARLRCSPMKGHSHVYWYRQLPEEGLKFMVYLQKENIIDESGMPKERFSAEFPKEGPSILRIQQVVRGDSAAYFCASSPVTIQGPEQYFGPGTRLTVT.

The CDR3 region is CASSPSRTGHEGRSPLHF. CDR3 coding DNA: TGTGCCAGCAGCCCAAGTAGGACAGGGCATGAGGGGCGATCACCCCTCCACTTT. The genes are TRBV21-1 and TRBJ1-6; TRBD1, the D gene given by the table, was not confirmed from the DNA. TRBV21-1 constitutes a pseudogene. The CDR3 has 18 residues.

The V and J genes are TRBV20-1 and TRBJ2-1, with TRBD2 as a possible D gene (5 bases). The V end lost 3 bases, the J end lost 8 bases, and 11 bases lay between the germline ends. Looked up from germline, CDR1 is DFQATT and CDR2 is SNEGSKA (reference sequence). This CDR3 comprises 12 residues. The CDR3 reads CSASSSRHEQFF. CDR3 sequence (DNA): TGCAGTGCTAGTTCTAGCAGGCATGAGCAGTTCTTC.

The chain has TRBV20-1 and TRBJ2-6, with TRBD2 identical over 10 bases. The CDR3 is made up of 18 amino acids. After removal of 3 bases from V and 0 bases from J, the junction contained 8 bases not matched to a gene. Germline CDR1 reads DFQATT; CDR2 reads SNEGSKA (reference sequence). CDR3 DNA: TGCAGTGCTAGTCGTCTAGCGGGGGACAGCTCTGGGGCCAACGTCCTGACTTTC. Translating gives CSASRLAGDSSGANVLTF.

This chain uses TRBV2 with TRBJ2-1, with D perhaps TRBD2 (7 bases). The CDR3 loop spans 14 amino acids. In germline, CDR1 is SNHLY, CDR2 FYNNEI. Trimming took off 6 bases at V and 5 bases at J, with 14 bases between the two ends. The CDR3 bases are TGTGCCAGCAGCGTCGGGGGGCCGAACAATGAGCAGTTCTTC. Translated: CASSVGGPNNEQFF.

The V call is TRBV19, the J call TRBJ2-5; 7 bases agree with TRBD1. The CDR3 is made up of 15 amino acids. Germline V gene sequence: CDR1 LNHDA, CDR2 SQIVND (reference sequence). Trimming took 3 bases from V and 5 from J; bases not matched to a gene: 9. The CDR3 DNA reads as TGTGCCAGTAGTATCTTGACAGGGAGCGGCGAGACCCAGTACTTC. Its protein product is CASSILTGSGETQYF. Full variable domain (rest looked up from reference TRBV19 and TRBJ2-5): DGGITQSPKYLFRKEGQNVTLSCEQNLNHDAMYWYRQDPGQGLRLIYYSQIVNDFQKGDIAEGYSVSREKKESFPLTVTSAQKNPTAFYLCASSILTGSGETQYFGPGTRLLVL.

This clone was observed once. This sequence joins TRBV12-5 and TRBJ2-1; TRBD1 matches 10 bases. Unmatched junction bases numbered 6, after V lost 4 bases and J lost 3 bases. The CDR3 consists of 16 residues. Germline V gene lookup returns CDR1 LGHNT and CDR2 FRNRAP. CDR3 sequence reads: CASGSLTGGVYNEQFF. Written as DNA, the CDR3 is TGTGCTAGTGGTTCGTTGACAGGGGGCGTCTACAATGAGCAGTTCTTC.

The chain carries TRBV4-1 and TRBJ2-2; D gene unclear. The V gene lost 6 bases and the J gene lost 6 bases, with 8 bases spanning the gap. CDR1 and CDR2 (germline): MGHRA, YSYEKL. The CDR3 length is 12 residues. Here the CDR3 reads CASRAWAGELFF. CDR3 coding DNA: TGCGCCAGCAGAGCGTGGGCCGGGGAGCTGTTTTTT.

The chain couples TRBV28 to TRBJ2-3; D might be TRBD1 (6 bases). This CDR3 spans 12 amino acids. With 0 bases removed from V and 9 bases from J, the gap between germline ends came to 7 bases. From germline, CDR1 is MDHEN and CDR2 SYDVKM. As DNA, the CDR3 is TGTGCCAGCAGTTTATGGCAGGGGACGCAGTATTTT. Its protein is CASSLWQGTQYF.

V is TRBV10-3 and J is TRBJ2-7; 7 positions agree with TRBD2. With V trimmed by 5 bases and J by 3 bases, 1 base remained unmatched. CDR3 length equals 12 residues. Germline V lookup: CDR1 ENHRY, CDR2 SYGVKD. CDR3 in amino acids: CAISTSDYEQYF. CDR3 in DNA: TGTGCCATCAGTACTAGCGACTACGAGCAGTACTTC.

The chain carries TRBV11-3 and TRBJ2-1; no clear D gene. Germline V gene data show CDR1 as SGHNT and CDR2 as YENEEA. V lost 2 bases to trimming and J lost 5 bases, with 7 bases between them. This CDR3 has 13 amino acids. CDR3 protein: CASSLLADNEQFF. DNA of the CDR3: TGTGCCAGCAGCTTACTGGCCGACAATGAGCAGTTCTTC.

The chain joins TRBV5-4 to TRBJ2-1; no definite D call. The CDR3 contains 16 residues. Trimming took 0 bases from V and 4 from J, leaving 14 bases between them. The germline gives CDR1 SGHNT, CDR2 YYREEE (reference sequence). CDR3 DNA: TGTGCCAGCAGCTTGGTTGGCAGGCGCTTGTACAATGAGCAGTTCTTC. Protein: CASSLVGRRLYNEQFF.